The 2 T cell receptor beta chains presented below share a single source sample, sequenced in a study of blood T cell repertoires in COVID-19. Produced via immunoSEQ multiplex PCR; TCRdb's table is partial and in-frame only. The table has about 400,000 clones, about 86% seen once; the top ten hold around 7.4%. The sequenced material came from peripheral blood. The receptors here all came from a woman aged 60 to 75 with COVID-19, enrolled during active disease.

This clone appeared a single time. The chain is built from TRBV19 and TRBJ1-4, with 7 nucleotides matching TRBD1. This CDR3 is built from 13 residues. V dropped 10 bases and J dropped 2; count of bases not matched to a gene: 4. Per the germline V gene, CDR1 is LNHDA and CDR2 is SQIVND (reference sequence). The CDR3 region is CAMQTGTNEKLFF. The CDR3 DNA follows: TGTGCCATGCAGACAGGGACTAATGAAAAACTGTTTTTT.

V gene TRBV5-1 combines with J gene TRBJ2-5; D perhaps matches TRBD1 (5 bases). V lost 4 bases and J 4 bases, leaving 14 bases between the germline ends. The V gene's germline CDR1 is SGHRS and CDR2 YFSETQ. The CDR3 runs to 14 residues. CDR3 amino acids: CASSQGTARETQYF. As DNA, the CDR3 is TGCGCCAGCAGCCAGGGCACCGCCCGAGAGACCCAGTACTTC.